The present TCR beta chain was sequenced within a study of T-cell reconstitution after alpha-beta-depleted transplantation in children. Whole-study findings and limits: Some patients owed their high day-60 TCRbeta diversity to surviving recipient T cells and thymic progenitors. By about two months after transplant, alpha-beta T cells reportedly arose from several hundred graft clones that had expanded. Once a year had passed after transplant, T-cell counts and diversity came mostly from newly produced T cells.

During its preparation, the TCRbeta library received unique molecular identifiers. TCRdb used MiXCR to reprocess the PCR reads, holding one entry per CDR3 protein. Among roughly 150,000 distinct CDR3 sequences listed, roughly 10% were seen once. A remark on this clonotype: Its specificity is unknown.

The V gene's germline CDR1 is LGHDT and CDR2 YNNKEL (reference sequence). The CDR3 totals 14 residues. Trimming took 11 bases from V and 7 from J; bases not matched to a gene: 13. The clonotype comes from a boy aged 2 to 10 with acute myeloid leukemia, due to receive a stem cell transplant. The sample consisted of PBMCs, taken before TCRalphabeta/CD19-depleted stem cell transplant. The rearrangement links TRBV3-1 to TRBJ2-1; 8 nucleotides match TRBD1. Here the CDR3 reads CASCHPGQDNEQFF. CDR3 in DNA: TGTGCCTCCTGCCATCCGGGACAGGATAATGAGCAGTTCTTC.